This T cell receptor beta chain is drawn from a study of T-cell memory formation after mild COVID-19. The overall study: In these data, TCR clusters were largely donor specific.

Per the germline V gene, CDR1 is MGHRA and CDR2 is YSYEKL. The CDR3 is made up of 14 amino acids. Trimming pared 4 bases from V and 3 bases from J, leaving 12 bases between. One entry per CDR3 protein, called by TCRdb with MiXCR from the 5' RACE reads. The sample has about 90,000 distinct CDR3 sequences, about an eighth seen once. This clonotype has just a few counts. The sample consisted of PBMCs or a T cell subset sorted from them (not recorded which). This TCR was recovered from an adult woman who had mild COVID-19 (a few samples of this study predate the infection). Cell type and time point are not known. The V call is TRBV4-1, the J call TRBJ1-2, with no clear D. In DNA form, the CDR3 reads TGCGCCAGCAGCCCAACGACCGGGGACTATGGCTACACCTTC. This sequence encodes CASSPTTGDYGYTF.